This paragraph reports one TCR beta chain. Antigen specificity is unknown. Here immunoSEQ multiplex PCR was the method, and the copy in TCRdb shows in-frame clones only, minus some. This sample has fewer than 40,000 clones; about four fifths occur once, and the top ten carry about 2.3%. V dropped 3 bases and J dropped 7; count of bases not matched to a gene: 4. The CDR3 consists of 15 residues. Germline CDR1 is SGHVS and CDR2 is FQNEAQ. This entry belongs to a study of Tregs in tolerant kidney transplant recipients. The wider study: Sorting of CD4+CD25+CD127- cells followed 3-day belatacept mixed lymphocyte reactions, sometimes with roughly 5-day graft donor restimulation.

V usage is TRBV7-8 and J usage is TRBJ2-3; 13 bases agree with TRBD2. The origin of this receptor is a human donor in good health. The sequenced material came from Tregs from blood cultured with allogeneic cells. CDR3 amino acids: CASSLGTSGMHTQYF. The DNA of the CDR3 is TGTGCCAGCAGCTTGGGGACTAGCGGGATGCATACGCAGTATTTT.